A single sample is the source of the 12 T cell receptor beta chains below, sequenced in a study of T-cell reconstitution after alpha-beta-depleted transplantation in children. The library targeted TCRbeta and was prepared with unique molecular identifiers. From the PCR reads, TCRdb called clonotypes with MiXCR, one entry per CDR3 protein. The sample consists of about 250,000 distinct CDR3 sequences, under 30% of them appearing once. Here the sequenced sample was PBMCs, mostly from graft donor cells, taken 360 days after TCRalphabeta/CD19-depleted stem cell transplant. Receptors originate from a female patient aged 2-15 years who had a stem cell transplant for congenital amegakaryocytic thrombocytopenia, so the T cells may come from the graft donor.

The V gene is TRBV20-1, the J gene TRBJ2-3; D uncertain. The CDR3 runs 13 residues. V shed 0 bases and J shed 3 bases, with 7 bases lying between them. Per the germline V gene, CDR1 is DFQATT and CDR2 is SNEGSKA (reference sequence). CDR3 sequence: CSARDQGTDTQYF. The CDR3 DNA reads TGCAGTGCTAGAGATCAAGGAACAGATACGCAGTATTTT.

The sample holds many counts of this clonotype. The rearrangement links TRBV12-3 or TRBV12-4 to TRBJ2-7; 9 nucleotides line up with TRBD1. J was trimmed by 3 bases and V by 5 bases; bases with no gene match: 2. There are 13 residues in the CDR3. CDR3 amino acids: CASSPGQGYEQYF. The CDR3 nucleotides are TGTGCCAGCAGTCCGGGACAGGGCTACGAGCAGTACTTC.

This clonotype was recorded a few times. This rearrangement joins TRBV4-1 to TRBJ2-7; tentative D call: TRBD1 (5 bases). The CDR3 length is 14 residues. V lost 6 bases, J lost 2 bases, and 14 bases lay in between. Germline assignment: CDR1 MGHRA and CDR2 YSYEKL. For the CDR3, the DNA is TGCGCCAGCAGTAACTTCAAGGGGACCTACGAGCAGTACTTC. The encoded protein is CASSNFKGTYEQYF.

This clonotype has a count of ten or more. The chain couples TRBV5-6 to TRBJ2-1; D might be TRBD2 (5 bases). Trimming took off 2 bases at V and 2 bases at J, with 11 bases between the two ends. The CDR3 is 15 residues long. In germline, CDR1 is SGHDT, CDR2 YYEEEE. The CDR3, as DNA: TGTGCCAGCAGCTTAGGAGGCGGGCCCTACAATGAGCAGTTCTTC. Translation: CASSLGGGPYNEQFF.

The V gene is TRBV5-1, the J gene TRBJ2-5, with 9 bases lining up with TRBD1. Unmatched junction bases numbered 8, after V lost 3 bases and J lost 2 bases. Germline V lookup: CDR1 SGHRS, CDR2 YFSETQ. The CDR3 has 16 amino acids. CDR3 coding DNA: TGCGCCAGCAGCTCCCTGACAGGGGGGGGACAAGAGACCCAGTACTTC. This encodes CASSSLTGGGQETQYF. The variable domain in full, with the rest retrieved from reference TRBV5-1 and TRBJ2-5, is KAGVTQTPRYLIKTRGQQVTLSCSPISGHRSVSWYQQTPGQGLQFLFEYFSETQRNKGNFPGRFSGRQFSNSRSEMNVSTLELGDSALYLCASSSLTGGGQETQYFGPGTRLLVL.

This clonotype came up many times. The chain combines TRBV12-3 or TRBV12-4 with TRBJ2-1, with 7 bases aligning to TRBD2. This CDR3 is 16 amino acids long. The junction had 7 bases not matched to a gene; V was cut back by 1 base and J by 4 bases. CDR3 bases: TGTGCCAGCAGTTTAGGTCCAGCGGGAAAATACAATGAGCAGTTCTTC. Protein product: CASSLGPAGKYNEQFF.

This clonotype has more than one count but fewer than ten. The V call is TRBV10-3, the J call TRBJ1-1, with TRBD1 identical over 7 bases. Germline values: CDR1 ENHRY, CDR2 SYGVKD. CDR3 length: 15 residues. V lost 5 bases and J lost 1; bases outside the gene matches: 7. CDR3 amino acids: CAISRKTGKNTEAFF. The CDR3 DNA follows: TGTGCCATCAGTAGAAAGACAGGGAAGAACACTGAAGCTTTCTTT.

This clonotype was observed many times. The chain couples TRBV4-1 to TRBJ1-1; TRBD1 agrees at 7 bases. V was clipped by 5 bases and J by 6 bases; unmatched bases: 6. The length of the CDR3 is 13 residues. Germline-derived CDR1 and CDR2 are MGHRA and YSYEKL. This CDR3 is CASSGVQGPEAFF. For the CDR3, the DNA is TGCGCCAGCAGCGGGGTACAGGGGCCTGAAGCTTTCTTT.

This clonotype was seen only once. The rearrangement joins TRBV12-3 or TRBV12-4 to TRBJ2-3; the match to TRBD2 covers 9 bases. The CDR3 is made up of 18 amino acids. The V and J ends lost 3 bases and 5 bases, in that order; junction bases with no gene match: 15. The CDR3 DNA sequence: TGTGCCAGCAGTTTGGATCTAGTCTTTAGCGGGGGTGTAGATACGCAGTATTTT. As protein: CASSLDLVFSGGVDTQYF.

The chain has TRBV18 and TRBJ2-1; D may be TRBD1 or TRBD2 (5 bases each). Looked up from germline, CDR1 is KGHSH and CDR2 is LQKENI. The CDR3 loop spans 15 amino acids. Trimming stripped 6 bases from V and 5 bases from J, with 17 bases between. CDR3 loop: CASSQRPRGDNEQFF. The CDR3, as DNA: TGTGCCAGCTCGCAGAGACCGAGAGGGGACAATGAGCAGTTCTTC. Complete variable domain (other parts from reference TRBV18 and TRBJ2-1): NAGVMQNPRHLVRRRGQEARLRCSPMKGHSHVYWYRQLPEEGLKFMVYLQKENIIDESGMPKERFSAEFPKEGPSILRIQQVVRGDSAAYFCASSQRPRGDNEQFFGPGTRLTVL.

This clonotype has a handful of counts. This chain links TRBV25-1 with TRBJ2-3; no clear D gene. Germline CDR1 reads MGHDK; CDR2 reads SYGVNS. Trimming took 0 bases from V and 0 from J, leaving 16 bases between them. The CDR3 extends over 18 amino acids. The CDR3 sequence: CASSEYSPFGGSTDTQYF. CDR3 DNA: TGTGCCAGCAGTGAATATTCCCCCTTCGGCGGAAGCACAGATACGCAGTATTTT.

This clonotype has only a few counts. V and J are TRBV20-1 and TRBJ1-4; 7 bases align to TRBD1. Unmatched junction bases numbered 7, after V lost 4 bases and J lost 8 bases. Germline V lookup: CDR1 DFQATT, CDR2 SNEGSKA (reference sequence). CDR3 length equals 13 residues. This CDR3 is CSATEDRSEKLFF. CDR3 coding DNA: TGCAGTGCTACAGAGGACAGGTCAGAAAAACTGTTTTTT.